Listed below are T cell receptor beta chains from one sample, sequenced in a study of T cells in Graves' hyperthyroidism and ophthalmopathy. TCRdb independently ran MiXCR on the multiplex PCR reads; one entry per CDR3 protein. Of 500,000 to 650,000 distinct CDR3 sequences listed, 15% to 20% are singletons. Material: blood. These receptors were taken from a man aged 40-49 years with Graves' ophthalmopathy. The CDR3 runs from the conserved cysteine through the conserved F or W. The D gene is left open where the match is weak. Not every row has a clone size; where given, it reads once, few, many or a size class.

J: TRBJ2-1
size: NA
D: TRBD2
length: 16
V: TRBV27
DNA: TGTGCCAGCAGTACCTGGACTAGCGGGAGAGGGCATGAGCAGTTCTTC
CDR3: CASSTWTSGRGHEQFF

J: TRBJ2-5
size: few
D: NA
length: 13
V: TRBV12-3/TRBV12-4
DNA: TGTGCCAGCAGTTTTATTTCAAGGGAGACCCAGTACTTC
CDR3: CASSFISRETQYF

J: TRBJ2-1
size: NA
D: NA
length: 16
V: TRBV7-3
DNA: TGTGCCAGCAGCTTAGTGTACGGGGCAGCCGCGGATGAGCAGTTCTTC
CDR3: CASSLVYGAAADEQFF

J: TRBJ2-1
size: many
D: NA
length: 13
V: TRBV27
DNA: TGTGCCAGCAGTTCCCACCAGTTGAATGAGCAGTTCTTC
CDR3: CASSSHQLNEQFF

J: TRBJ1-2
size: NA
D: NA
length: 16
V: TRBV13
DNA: TGTGCCAGCAGCTTAGCTGCCCAGGGATATAACTATGGCTACACCTTC
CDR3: CASSLAAQGYNYGYTF

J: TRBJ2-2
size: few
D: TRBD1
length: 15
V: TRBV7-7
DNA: TGTGCTAGCAGCTTAGGAGGACAGGGGATCGGGGAGCTGTTTTTT
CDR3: CASSLGGQGIGELFF

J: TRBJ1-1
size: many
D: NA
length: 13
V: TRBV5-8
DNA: TGTGCCAGCAGCCAGGACCTTTACACTGAAGCTTTCTTT
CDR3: CASSQDLYTEAFF

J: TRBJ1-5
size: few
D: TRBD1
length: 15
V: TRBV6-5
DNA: TGTGCCAGCAGTTACCCCGGGACAGGAAATCAGCCCCAGCATTTT
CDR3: CASSYPGTGNQPQHF

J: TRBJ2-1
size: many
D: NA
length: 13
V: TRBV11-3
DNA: TGTGCCAGCAGCCCCCTAGGAGGGAATGAGCAGTTCTTC
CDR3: CASSPLGGNEQFF

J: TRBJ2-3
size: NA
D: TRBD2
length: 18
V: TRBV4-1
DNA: TGCGCCAGCAGCCAAGATTTTTCGCGGGGGGTAGGCACAGATACGCAGTATTTT
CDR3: CASSQDFSRGVGTDTQYF

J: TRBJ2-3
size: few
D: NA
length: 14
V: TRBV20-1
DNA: TGCAGTGCTAGACTTTCCGGGGGAACAGATACGCAGTATTTT
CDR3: CSARLSGGTDTQYF

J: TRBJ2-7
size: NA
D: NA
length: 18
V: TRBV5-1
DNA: TGCGCCAGCAGCTCGATCCCCCCGGGACGAAGGCTCCCCTACGAGCAGTACTTC
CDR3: CASSSIPPGRRLPYEQYF

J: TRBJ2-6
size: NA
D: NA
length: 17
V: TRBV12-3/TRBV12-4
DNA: TGTGCCAGCAGTTCCCAGAGGCGGACGAGGGGGGCCAACGTCCTGACTTTC
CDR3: CASSSQRRTRGANVLTF

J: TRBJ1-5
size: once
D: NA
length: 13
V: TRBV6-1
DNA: TGTGCCACACAGGGTTGGGGCAATCAGCCCCAGCATTTT
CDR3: CATQGWGNQPQHF

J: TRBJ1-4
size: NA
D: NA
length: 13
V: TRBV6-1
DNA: TGTGCCAGCAGGATGGAGGGGATAGGAAAACTGTTTTTT
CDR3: CASRMEGIGKLFF

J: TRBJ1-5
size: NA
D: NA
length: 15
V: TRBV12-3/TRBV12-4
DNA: TGTGCCAGCAGTTTAGGGCTAGCGAGCAATCAGCCCCAGCATTTT
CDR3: CASSLGLASNQPQHF

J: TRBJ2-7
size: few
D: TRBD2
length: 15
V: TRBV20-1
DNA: TGCAGTGCTAGAGATCGGCGGGGGAGCTCCTACGAGCAGTACTTC
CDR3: CSARDRRGSSYEQYF

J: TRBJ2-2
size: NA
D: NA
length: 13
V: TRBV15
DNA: TGTGCCACCAGGCAGGGTAACACCGGGGAGCTGTTTTTT
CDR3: CATRQGNTGELFF

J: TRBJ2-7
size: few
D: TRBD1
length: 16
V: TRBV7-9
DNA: TGTGCCAGCAGCCCTACCGGGACAGGGTCTTTGGGTGAGCAGTACTTC
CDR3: CASSPTGTGSLGEQYF

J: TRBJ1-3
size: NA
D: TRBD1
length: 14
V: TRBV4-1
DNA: TGCGCCAGCAGTCGGGACAGTCCTGGAAACACCATATATTTT
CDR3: CASSRDSPGNTIYF

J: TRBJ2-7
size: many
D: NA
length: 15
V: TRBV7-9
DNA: TGTGCCAGCAGCTTTGGGGGCGTGGGGTCGTACGAGCAGTACTTC
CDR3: CASSFGGVGSYEQYF

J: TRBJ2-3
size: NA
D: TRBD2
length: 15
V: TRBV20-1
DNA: TGCAGTGCTACACAACTCAGGAAACTAGCGGATACGCAGTATTTT
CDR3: CSATQLRKLADTQYF

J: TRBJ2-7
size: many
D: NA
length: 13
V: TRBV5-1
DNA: TGCGCCAGCAGCTTGGCCACCTTCTACGAGCAGTACTTC
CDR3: CASSLATFYEQYF

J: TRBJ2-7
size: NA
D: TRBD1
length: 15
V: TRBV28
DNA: TGTGCCAGCAGTACAGCCGGGGGGACAGGGGTAGTGCAGTACTTC
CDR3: CASSTAGGTGVVQYF